This T cell receptor (beta chain) was found in a study of CD8 T cells in Susac syndrome. This clonotype is a singleton in its sample. The target antigen is unknown. Study-level findings and limits: The greatest CD8+ clonal expansion in Susac occurred in TEMRA cells and in active patients.

Fulfillment of recently defined diagnostic criteria for definite or probable disease was shown by the patients with Susac syndrome. The authors reverse transcribed roughly 0.5 to 1 ug RNA with random hexamers. By means of immunoSEQ multiplex PCR, TCR beta CDR3 spanning 54 Vbeta and 13 Jbeta underwent amplification. TCRdb reanalysed the immunoSEQ multiplex PCR reads using MiXCR and keeps one entry per CDR3 protein. The data hold about 90,000 distinct CDR3 sequences, with about 95% observed a single time. The germline V gene encodes CDR1 LNHDA and CDR2 SQIVND (reference sequence). J lost 3 bases, V lost 5 bases, and 4 bases had no gene match. CDR3 size: 14 residues.

The V call is TRBV19, the J call TRBJ2-3, with 8 bases fitting TRBD2. This receptor was taken from a human donor with Susac syndrome. Input material: CD8+ T cells from PBMCs. CDR3 in amino acids: CASSGAGETDTQYF. CDR3 nucleotides: TGTGCCAGTAGTGGAGCGGGGGAAACAGATACGCAGTATTTT.